One and the same sample provided the 31 T cell receptor beta chains below, sequenced in a study of control samples from healthy donors and cancer patients. Sequenced by immunoSEQ multiplex PCR; TCRdb stores in-frame clones only, minus some. The repertoire consists of approximately 160,000 clones, with around 93% occurring once and the leading ten covering about 4%. The sample comprised blood. The origin of the receptors is an older woman in good health.

This clone was detected a few times. This rearrangement joins TRBV5-1 to TRBJ2-7, with TRBD2 matching over 8 bases. The germline V gene encodes CDR1 SGHRS and CDR2 YFSETQ. There are 14 residues in the CDR3. V lost 4 bases to trimming and J lost 3 bases; unmatched junction nucleotides: 6. The CDR3 bases are TGCGCCAGCAGCCTTGGGACTAGTTTCTACGAGCAGTACTTC. It yields the protein CASSLGTSFYEQYF.

This chain links TRBV11-2 with TRBJ1-1; 7 bases align to TRBD1. The CDR3 is 17 residues long. Germline V gene data show CDR1 as SGHAT and CDR2 as FQNNGV. The trim removed 4 bases at V and 0 bases at J, leaving 11 bases unmatched. As DNA, the CDR3 is TGTGCCAGCAGCTGGAGGCCGGGACAGAACATGAACACTGAAGCTTTCTTT. Amino acid sequence: CASSWRPGQNMNTEAFF.

J is TRBJ2-7 and V is TRBV4-1, with D perhaps TRBD2 (5 bases). Trimming pared 4 bases from V and 4 bases from J, leaving 17 bases between. Germline V gene data show CDR1 as MGHRA and CDR2 as YSYEKL. The CDR3 extends over 15 amino acids. CDR3 residues: CASSPQEGRVYEQYF. The CDR3, as DNA: TGCGCCAGCAGCCCCCAGGAAGGGCGGGTTTACGAGCAGTACTTC.

CDR3 region: CASSTPGQGFQNEQFF. The CDR3 DNA reads as TGTGCCAGCAGTACCCCGGGACAGGGGTTTCAAAATGAGCAGTTCTTC. This sequence joins TRBV5-4 and TRBJ2-1; TRBD1 matches 10 bases. This CDR3 comprises 16 residues. Trimming removed 5 bases from V and 7 bases from J; junction bases left unmatched: 12. Germline assignment: CDR1 SGHNT and CDR2 YYREEE (reference sequence).

V and J are TRBV19 and TRBJ1-2; D is undetermined. This CDR3 comprises 14 residues. Germline-derived CDR1 and CDR2 are LNHDA and SQIVND (reference sequence). V gave up 7 bases and J gave up 4 bases, with 16 bases separating them. CDR3 in DNA: TGTGCCAGTATGGGCCGCCTGGAGGTCTATGGCTACACCTTC. This translates into CASMGRLEVYGYTF.

The chain links TRBV7-6 to TRBJ2-5; TRBD2 aligns across 7 bases. J lost 1 base, V lost 5 bases, and 13 bases had no gene match. Germline loops: CDR1 SGHVS, CDR2 FNYEAQ. The CDR3 spans 17 residues. The chain's CDR3 is CASSPRTSRTSQETQYF. The CDR3 coding sequence is TGTGCCAGCAGCCCGCGGACTAGTCGGACGAGCCAAGAGACCCAGTACTTC.

Here the CDR3 DNA reads TGCGCCAGCAGCTTGGAATGGAGGGCCCAGAGCACTGAAGCTTTCTTT. This codes for CASSLEWRAQSTEAFF. The genes are TRBV5-1 and TRBJ1-1; D gene ambiguous. The V end lost 0 bases, the J end lost 4 bases, and 16 bases lay between the germline ends. CDR1 and CDR2 from the germline V gene are SGHRS and YFSETQ. CDR3 length equals 16 residues.

Details on this clone: Other DNA sequences within the sample encode an identical CDR3. The gene calls are TRBV7-9 and TRBJ1-5; tentative D call: TRBD1 (6 bases). CDR1 is SEHNR and CDR2 is FQNEAQ in the germline V gene (reference sequence). V gave up 5 bases and J gave up 6 bases, with 14 bases separating them. This CDR3 has 14 residues. The CDR3 here is CASSLGGAGQPQHF. In nucleotides, the CDR3 is TGTGCCAGCAGCCTAGGGGGGGCGGGTCAGCCCCAGCATTTT.

The chain couples TRBV27 to TRBJ1-6; a weak D match, TRBD1 (6 bases). CDR1 is MNHEY and CDR2 is SMNVEV in the germline V gene (reference sequence). With 8 bases removed from V and 6 bases from J, the gap between germline ends came to 17 bases. The CDR3 runs to 15 residues. For the CDR3, the DNA is TGTGCCAGCGGCCGAGGGGGTTTGGGTAATTCACCCCTCCACTTT. The encoded protein is CASGRGGLGNSPLHF.

V and J are TRBV11-3 and TRBJ1-1; D is uncertain. Germline assignment: CDR1 SGHNT and CDR2 YENEEA. V shed 1 base and J shed 4 bases, with 7 bases lying between them. The CDR3 has 13 residues. The CDR3 loop reads CASSLGRFTEAFF. The DNA for the CDR3 is TGTGCCAGCAGCTTAGGGAGGTTCACTGAAGCTTTCTTT. The whole variable domain, remainder taken from reference TRBV11-3 and TRBJ1-1, is EAGVVQSPRYKIIEKKQPVAFWCNPISGHNTLYWYLQNLGQGPELLIRYENEEAVDDSQLPKDRFSAERLKGVDSTLKIQPAELGDSAVYLCASSLGRFTEAFFGQGTRLTVV.

The chain joins TRBV10-3 to TRBJ1-2; 8 bases line up with TRBD1. This CDR3 spans 15 amino acids. Germline assignment: CDR1 ENHRY and CDR2 SYGVKD. Losses at the gene ends were 2 bases for V and 4 bases for J; bases not matched to a gene: 6. CDR3: CAISEVPGGTYGYTF. Here the CDR3 DNA reads TGTGCCATCAGTGAGGTACCAGGGGGCACCTATGGCTACACCTTC.

This chain connects TRBV18 to TRBJ2-3; D remains ambiguous. The CDR3 is 14 amino acids. Germline V gene data show CDR1 as KGHSH and CDR2 as LQKENI. V dropped 6 bases and J dropped 1 base, with 11 bases sitting between them. This CDR3 reads CASSPQRGTDTQYF. The CDR3 bases are TGTGCCAGCTCCCCTCAACGGGGCACAGATACGCAGTATTTT.

CDR3 region: CASSHGRQPNEQFF. The CDR3 bases are TGTGCCAGCAGCCACGGGAGGCAGCCCAATGAGCAGTTCTTC. V gene TRBV11-2 combines with J gene TRBJ2-1, with TRBD2 matching 7 bases. The germline CDR1 and CDR2 sequences are SGHAT and FQNNGV. The CDR3 is 14 residues long. V was pared by 5 bases and J by 6 bases, with 7 bases of the junction left unmatched.

The chain has TRBV19 and TRBJ1-1, with D unclear. The CDR3 length is 13 residues. Between the trimmed V and J ends, which lost 3 bases and 8 bases, there was a span of 13 bases. Germline V gene data show CDR1 as LNHDA and CDR2 as SQIVND (reference sequence). CDR3 sequence reads: CASSISIRYEAFF. The CDR3 DNA follows: TGTGCCAGTAGTATTAGCATCCGCTACGAAGCTTTCTTT.

This chain connects TRBV7-2 to TRBJ1-6; D possibly corresponds to TRBD1 (6 bases). With 3 bases removed from V and 4 bases from J, the gap between germline ends came to 22 bases. Germline V lookup: CDR1 SGHTA, CDR2 FQGNSA. This CDR3 region has 19 residues. The CDR3 reads CASSFVELARGVYNSPLHF. The CDR3 coding sequence is TGTGCCAGCAGCTTCGTAGAACTCGCCAGGGGTGTTTATAATTCACCCCTCCACTTT.

This chain connects TRBV18 to TRBJ1-1; weak D call: TRBD1 (5 bases). Germline V gives CDR1 KGHSH, CDR2 LQKENI. The CDR3 loop spans 15 amino acids. Trimming shortened V by 4 bases and J by 0 bases, and 12 bases separated the two germline ends. CDR3 amino acids: CASSLGWGMNTEAFF. CDR3 nucleotide sequence: TGTGCCAGCTCACTAGGGTGGGGCATGAACACTGAAGCTTTCTTT.

J is TRBJ1-1 and V is TRBV7-2, with D possibly matching TRBD1 (5 bases). This CDR3 is built from 13 residues. With 6 bases removed from V and 5 bases from J, the gap between germline ends came to 13 bases. CDR1 is SGHTA, CDR2 FQGNSA, per germline. The CDR3: CASSPGGKTEAFF. The DNA for the CDR3 is TGTGCCAGCAGTCCGGGGGGTAAGACTGAAGCTTTCTTT.

In this sample, this clone turned up once. V is TRBV6-2 or TRBV6-3 and J is TRBJ2-1; D is perhaps TRBD1 or TRBD2 (5 bases each). Trimming pared 4 bases from V and 8 bases from J, leaving 18 bases between. This CDR3 has 15 residues. Germline V gives CDR1 MNHEY, CDR2 SVGEGT. The CDR3 DNA reads as TGTGCCAGCAGTTCCCGAGGGACCATTCGGGATGAGCAGTTCTTC. As protein: CASSSRGTIRDEQFF.

This clone appeared once. The chain has TRBV18 and TRBJ1-5, with D tentatively TRBD1 (5 bases). The length of the CDR3 is 14 residues. Trimming cost V 6 bases and J 4 bases, with 13 bases left between them. CDR1 is KGHSH, CDR2 LQKENI, per germline. The CDR3 reads CASSVQDRNQPQHF. DNA for the CDR3: TGTGCCAGCTCGGTACAGGATAGAAATCAGCCCCAGCATTTT.

The J gene is TRBJ2-3, the V gene TRBV6-2 or TRBV6-3, with 8 bases lining up with TRBD2. With V trimmed by 6 bases and J by 1 base, 12 bases remained unmatched. The germline gives CDR1 MNHEY, CDR2 SVGEGT. There are 17 residues in the CDR3. The CDR3: CASSHLRGGGGTDTQYF. CDR3 nucleotides: TGTGCCAGCAGCCACCTTCGGGGGGGCGGGGGCACAGATACGCAGTATTTT.

V gene TRBV5-4 combines with J gene TRBJ2-5; no clear D gene. V was pared by 1 base and J by 5 bases, with 6 bases between. CDR1 and CDR2 (germline): SGHNT, YYREEE (reference sequence). The CDR3 contains 12 residues. The CDR3 here is CASSLISETQYF. CDR3 nucleotides: TGTGCCAGCAGCTTGATCTCGGAGACCCAGTACTTC. Variable domain in full (rest from reference TRBV5-4 and TRBJ2-5): ETGVTQSPTHLIKTRGQQVTLRCSSQSGHNTVSWYQQALGQGPQFIFQYYREEENGRGNFPPRFSGLQFPNYSSELNVNALELDDSALYLCASSLISETQYFGPGTRLLVL.

A single count supports this clone. V and J are TRBV7-2 and TRBJ2-1, with TRBD2 matching 11 bases. Germline CDR1 and CDR2: SGHTA and FQGNSA. The CDR3 spans 15 residues. Germline trimming cut 7 bases from V and 4 bases from J; bases unmatched to any gene: 6. Here the CDR3 reads CASKRIAGGYNEQFF. The CDR3, as DNA: TGTGCCAGCAAACGAATAGCGGGGGGGTACAATGAGCAGTTCTTC.

This clone has just one count. This sequence joins TRBV15 and TRBJ1-1; D call uncertain. Germline loops: CDR1 LNHNV, CDR2 YYDKDF (reference sequence). The V gene lost 3 bases and the J gene lost 5 bases, with 16 bases spanning the gap. This CDR3 has 15 amino acids. This chain's CDR3 is CATSSNSAFETEAFF. The DNA for the CDR3 is TGTGCCACCAGCAGTAACAGCGCGTTCGAGACTGAAGCTTTCTTT.

This clone has just one count. The V gene is TRBV10-3, the J gene TRBJ2-7, with D tentatively TRBD2 (7 bases). V lost 8 bases and J 7 bases, leaving 15 bases between the germline ends. The CDR3 sequence is 12 residues long. Germline CDR1 reads ENHRY; CDR2 reads SYGVKD. The CDR3 DNA is TGTGCCATCGGCGGGGGCCACGAAGAGCAGTACTTC. Protein: CAIGGGHEEQYF.

This rearrangement joins TRBV2 to TRBJ1-4; 9 bases are a match to TRBD1. CDR1 is SNHLY and CDR2 is FYNNEI in the germline V gene. Unmatched junction bases numbered 14, after V lost 1 base and J lost 8 bases. This CDR3 has 18 amino acids. The CDR3 region is CASSEVGTGFLRGEKLFF. The CDR3 DNA reads TGTGCCAGCAGTGAAGTGGGGACAGGGTTTTTACGAGGGGAAAAACTGTTTTTT.

The genes are TRBV19 and TRBJ2-3; 7 bases are a match to TRBD2. Germline V gives CDR1 LNHDA, CDR2 SQIVND (reference sequence). V was pared by 5 bases and J by 0 bases, with 5 bases of the junction left unmatched. The CDR3 is made up of 15 amino acids. In DNA form, the CDR3 reads TGTGCCAGTAGTTATTACGGGGGGAGCACAGATACGCAGTATTTT. It yields the protein CASSYYGGSTDTQYF. Filled out from reference TRBV19 and TRBJ2-3, the complete variable domain reads DGGITQSPKYLFRKEGQNVTLSCEQNLNHDAMYWYRQDPGQGLRLIYYSQIVNDFQKGDIAEGYSVSREKKESFPLTVTSAQKNPTAFYLCASSYYGGSTDTQYFGPGTRLTVL.

This chain connects TRBV7-9 to TRBJ1-2; D ambiguous. CDR1 SEHNR and CDR2 FQNEAQ come from the germline V gene (reference sequence). CDR3 length: 13 amino acids. Between the trimmed V and J ends, which lost 5 bases and 5 bases, there was a span of 12 bases. Here the CDR3 reads CASSLGRAYGYTF. The CDR3 DNA reads TGTGCCAGCAGCCTCGGACGCGCATATGGCTACACCTTC.

The CDR3 is CASSEGGQGYSPLHF. The DNA for the CDR3 is TGCGCCAGCAGCGAGGGGGGACAGGGGTATTCACCCCTCCACTTT. V and J are TRBV5-1 and TRBJ1-6, with 10 bases fitting TRBD1. CDR1 and CDR2 (germline): SGHRS, YFSETQ. CDR3 length: 15 amino acids. J lost 8 bases, V lost 4 bases, and 6 bases had no gene match.

The chain uses TRBV4-3 and TRBJ1-4; D might be TRBD1 (5 bases). This CDR3 has 16 amino acids. CDR1 and CDR2 from the germline V gene are LGHNA and YSLEER. V was trimmed by 4 bases and J by 8 bases, leaving 20 bases between them. CDR3 region: CASSPRVQGYGEKLFF. The CDR3 nucleotides read TGCGCCAGCAGCCCAAGGGTTCAGGGTTATGGCGAAAAACTGTTTTTT.

This clone was recorded only once. The chain couples TRBV7-9 to TRBJ1-4; D ambiguous. V was pared by 4 bases and J by 8 bases, with 20 bases between. Looked up from germline, CDR1 is SEHNR and CDR2 is FQNEAQ (reference sequence). This CDR3 spans 16 amino acids. In DNA, the CDR3 is TGTGCCAGCAGCTCGGATGAAGGACCCAGTCGGGAAAAACTGTTTTTT. Its translation: CASSSDEGPSREKLFF.

V is TRBV6-6 and J is TRBJ1-1; 7 bases align to TRBD1. V lost 4 bases, J lost 2 bases, and 7 bases stayed unmatched. CDR3 length: 15 residues. Per the germline V gene, CDR1 is MNHNY and CDR2 is SVGAGI (reference sequence). The CDR3 reads CASSFPTGTNTEAFF. CDR3 DNA: TGTGCCAGCAGTTTCCCGACAGGGACTAACACTGAAGCTTTCTTT.